This TCR beta chain was observed in a study of blood T cell repertoires in COVID-19 (TCRdb year 2020). Context from the whole study: Samples covering the acute and convalescent phases of COVID-19 were provided by collaborators in the United States, Italy and Spain. The repertoires were released in a freely available public database meant as a resource for research on the immune response to SARS-CoV-2. Nearly every sample came with metadata listing a de-identified subject ID, COVID-19 status, age in years and sex. The dataset comprised deeply sampled blood TCRbeta repertoires from subjects exposed to, actively infected with, or recovered from COVID-19. The material from the prospective study consisted of cDNA or gDNA derived from T cells, B-cell-depleted T cells, or PBMCs. Where available, HLA class I and class II types were taken from metadata supplied by the sample provider and were not determined by assay-based typing. The samples were drawn from the first 160 participants of the ongoing ImmuneRACE study and from 950 to 1,500 subjects provided by 6 global collaborators. The paper as a whole reports these results and caveats: Clinical and demographic metadata were provided uncurated, with the amount varying by source and participant.

Enrolling through a virtual design, the prospective study's participants ranged in age from roughly 18 to 90 years and lived across about two dozen United States geographic areas. Cohort assignment in the prospective study relied on participant-reported clinical history from a screening survey and a study questionnaire. Exposed participants had been in contact with someone with a PCR-confirmed or clinician-diagnosed COVID-19 case within 2 weeks of study entry. Mobile phlebotomists in the prospective study collected whole blood, serum and a nasopharyngeal or oropharyngeal swab from every participant. Participants in the prospective study had the option to provide additional blood draws and questionnaires over a roughly 2-month period. Before DNA extraction, blood samples from the prospective study were shipped at room temperature or frozen. The immunoSEQ Assay, a bias-controlled multiplex PCR, was used to amplify TCRbeta CDR3 regions from genomic DNA. The paper's data handling went like this. The number of nucleated cells in each sample was estimated by amplification of reference gene primers within the assay. Sequence reads were collapsed and filtered to measure the absolute abundance of every unique TCRbeta CDR3 rearrangement. Productive Simpson clonality was computed per sample as the square root of Simpson's diversity index over productive rearrangements. The immuneACCESS repertoire file appears here via TCRdb, limited to in-frame rearrangements. These files lack a portion of the clones; in checked studies, under half of the deficit traces to unresolved V genes, and the cause of the others is not known. That table furnishes V, J and clone size, whereas the DNA furnished D and trimming. The sample has hundreds of thousands of clones on record, about four fifths of them singletons. 4.8% of the sample goes to the ten largest clones.

Turning to this clone: Its antigen is unknown. Within one base of it there is no much larger clone, and no base qualities were kept.

The receptor was derived from a woman aged 45-60 years who had been exposed to COVID-19. Sequencing was done on a sample of PBMCs or T cells enriched from blood (not recorded which).

The CDR3 region reads CASSSRSGGTEAFF. Here is the DNA: TGTGCCAGCTCATCGCGATCGGGGGGCACTGAAGCTTTCTTT. The chain joins TRBV18 to TRBJ1-1; TRBD1 could be the D gene, as 5 bases match. Deletion took 5 bases off V and 4 bases off J, with a span of 14 bases between the germline ends. Taken from cysteine to phenylalanine, the CDR3 has 14 residues. Only CDR3 DNA remains: 42 bases, in frame from the first base. CDR1 and CDR2 (KGHSH, LQKENI) derive from the germline V gene.